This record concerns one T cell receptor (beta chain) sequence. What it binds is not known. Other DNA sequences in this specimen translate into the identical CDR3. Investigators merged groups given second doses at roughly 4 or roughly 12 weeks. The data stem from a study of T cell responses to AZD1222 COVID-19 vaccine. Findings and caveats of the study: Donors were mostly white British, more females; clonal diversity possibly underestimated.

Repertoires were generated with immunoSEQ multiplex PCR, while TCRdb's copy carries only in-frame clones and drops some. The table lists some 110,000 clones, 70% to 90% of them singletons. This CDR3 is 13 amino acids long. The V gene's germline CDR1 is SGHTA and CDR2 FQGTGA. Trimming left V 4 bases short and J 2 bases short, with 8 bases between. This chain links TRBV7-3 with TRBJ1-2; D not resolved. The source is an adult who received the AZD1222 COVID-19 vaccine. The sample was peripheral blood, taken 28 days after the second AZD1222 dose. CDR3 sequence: CASSSTGNYGYTF. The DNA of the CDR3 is TGTGCCAGCAGCTCCACGGGAAACTATGGCTACACCTTC.